This TCR beta chain comes out of a study of T cell responses to AZD1222 COVID-19 vaccine. The germline V gene encodes CDR1 SGHNT and CDR2 YYREEE (reference sequence). This CDR3 is built from 14 residues. Trimming took 5 bases from V and 12 from J; bases not matched to a gene: 8. Data came from immunoSEQ multiplex PCR; TCRdb stores just in-frame clones and leaves some out. The sample has around 140,000 clones, about 90% seen once. The chain recombines TRBV5-4 with TRBJ2-1, with 13 nucleotides matching TRBD2. This specimen consisted of peripheral blood, obtained on day 0 of AZD1222 vaccination. The sequence was collected from an adult in good health. The DNA of the CDR3 is TGTGCCAGCAGTGGACTAGCGGGAGTGTCTGCGCAGTTCTTC. Residues: CASSGLAGVSAQFF.